A single count supports the clone carrying this T cell receptor beta chain. Antigen specificity is unknown. This CDR3 contains 15 residues. Germline V CDR1 and CDR2: SGHRS, YFSETQ. Trimming shortened V by 2 bases and J by 0 bases, and 9 bases separated the two germline ends. The entry originates in a study of shared clonotypes between healthy human individuals. The study, taken as a whole, reports: Represented diversity (both genetic and exposure-history) was limited by the small number of donors.

Naive CD8 cells, CD45RO-negative and positively selected for CCR7, excluded terminally differentiated effector memory CD45RA+ cells. Several immunoSEQ plates held equal portions of the genomic DNA taken from each subset. The method was immunoSEQ multiplex PCR; TCRdb's version includes in-frame clones alone and lacks a portion of them. The repertoire holds around 2,000,000 clones, with around 96% as singletons. The sequence was obtained from a man aged 18 to 29 in good health. The sequencing input was naive CD8+ T cells sorted from blood. This chain connects TRBV5-1 to TRBJ2-1, with D unclear. CDR3 amino acids: CASSLRPDSYNEQFF. As DNA, the CDR3 is TGCGCCAGCAGCTTAAGACCCGACTCCTACAATGAGCAGTTCTTC.